The sequence of this TCR beta chain was determined in a study of beta chain features in type 1 diabetes. The isolated RNA, all of it, was reverse transcribed, so expressed TCRB transcripts were what got sequenced. Clones were sequenced by immunoSEQ multiplex PCR, and TCRdb holds only the in-frame ones, with some missing. The sample shows hundreds of thousands of clones, approximately 10% of them seen only once. The collection from each donor was one heparinised blood draw averaging roughly 0.12 L. There are a few counts of this clone. Its antigen is currently unknown. In germline, CDR1 is LNHDA, CDR2 SQIVND (reference sequence). With V trimmed by 5 bases and J by 5 bases, 10 bases remained unmatched. CDR3 length: 16 residues. Broader study findings: The study found moderately but significantly shorter TCRB CDR3s in all four CD4+ subsets of Type 1 diabetes patients.

This TCR derives from a man between 25 and 39 years old with type 1 diabetes. J is TRBJ1-2 and V is TRBV19; 11 bases are a match to TRBD1. Sequencing was carried out using naive CD4+ T cells from blood. The CDR3 nucleotides are TGTGCCAGTAGTCCCACGGGACAGGGGGTACAGTATGGCTACACCTTC. It specifies CASSPTGQGVQYGYTF.